This TCR beta chain was captured by sequencing in a study of cytomegalovirus exposure and HLA in healthy donors (dated by TCRdb to the late 2010s). Regarding the complete study: An earlier analysis of some 500 of the donors reported about 290 Gb of sequence data and 117 million unique TCR beta sequences from about 200 million T cells. In addition to the first cohort of 666 subjects, a separate validation cohort of around 110 different subjects was used. The study aimed to test whether signatures of past pathogen exposure could be identified by cataloging public T cell receptors. HLA typing included class I and class II loci at four-digit resolution. The study profiled the T cell repertoires of under 700 subjects by immunosequencing and related them to cytomegalovirus serostatus. An early release that covered about 600 HLA-typed donors contained about 290 gigabases of sequencing data and tens of millions of unique TCR sequences. Among almost 400 genotyped donors of the cohort, an average of approximately 240,000 unique TCR beta nucleotide sequences were sequenced per donor, roughly 18% of them non-productive. An earlier analysis of 587 of the donors used high-throughput TCR beta sequencing to judge whether each TCR beta V gene segment behaved as functional or pseudogenic. Donor age, sex, ethnicity and CMV serostatus were compiled together with the repertoire data. Rather than using new phenotypic data, the later analysis identified candidate immune exposures from TCR beta sequences and from how often those sequences occurred across donors. Typing coverage differed by locus: A, B, C, DRB1 and DQB1 were typed in about 629-640 donors, DQA1 in approximately 520, DPA1 in nearly 610, and DPB1 in around 490. A few DR-DQ haplotypes were handled as single units for association and clustering because linkage in the cohort was strong. Every repertoire in the discovery cohort had been generated on one and the same sequencing platform. To predict cytomegalovirus infection status, the study combined high-throughput TCR immunosequencing, statistical association of individual TCRs with disease status, and machine learning. A later analysis re-analyzed previously published TCR beta repertoires from 660 or so donors and added high-resolution HLA genotyping to study TCR occurrence patterns. In a later genetic analysis, genome-wide SNP genotypes for about three fifths of the roughly 670 donors were used, and that subset was treated as a discovery cohort. Among the approximately 400 genotyped donors, approximately 82% belonged to the genetic ancestry cluster associated with self-reported Caucasian donors.

The cohort was made up of about 670 healthy bone marrow donors. All cohort members were sampled while nominally healthy, although unrecorded immune exposures were likely present. The donor tested CMV seronegative, placing the donor among the 300 to 450 seronegative members of the cohort. A peripheral blood sample was collected from each donor, and TCR beta sequencing was performed on peripheral blood mononuclear cells. Genomic DNA extraction from the blood cell samples was performed with the Qiagen DNeasy Blood Extraction Kit. Study-wide findings and limitations: Three of the identified cytomegalovirus-associated TCR beta chains were confirmed in vitro to be specific for cytomegalovirus antigens. Strong co-occurrence of HLA alleles, especially DR and DQ, made assigning TCR associations to individual alleles difficult. Most CMV-associated TCR beta chains appeared to be HLA-restricted in a later analysis, and the HLA associations seemed to be driven largely by CMV exposure. A later genetic analysis associated a missense DCLRE1C variant with V-gene and J-gene trimming of TCR beta chains, and an independent cohort replicated the association. The 87-base-pair reads could not distinguish some IMGT-functional V segments, including TRBV6-2 and TRBV6-3, so those segments were excluded. In an earlier analysis of approximately 590 of the donors, most TCR beta V segments appeared in productive rearrangements about 87% or about 30% of the time, broadly matching IMGT annotations. Compared with the approximately 710-donor mean, donors in an Asian-associated ancestry cluster had fewer N-insertions in productive TCRs, according to a later genetic analysis. Because HLA typing was unavailable for some donors at each locus, only the typed subset was used in association tests. In a later analysis, HLA-associated TCR beta chains showed more clonal expansion and lower generation probabilities than non-associated chains that were equally common. Because counts were too low, about 17 rarely observed V segments, including chromosome 9 orphons, were excluded from the earlier analysis of several hundred of the donors. Across donors, most TCR sequences were observed very rarely, whereas some public TCRs were present in many individuals. In this cohort, only TCR beta chains were sequenced, and detectable features were limited by the absence of alpha or paired-chain data. A further reported finding was that TCR beta sequences accurately predicted the HLA-A and HLA-B alleles for most subjects in the first cohort. The study gave a list of roughly 150 TCR beta chains associated with cytomegalovirus. In a later analysis, several top co-occurrence clusters were reported to appear linked to parvovirus B19, influenza, CMV and Epstein-Barr virus. Roughly uniform sequencing depth across donors was assumed in presence/absence analyses, although this assumption may not hold. A group of highly shared sequence variants was considered likely to be a technical artifact of the sequencing pipeline. The authors suggested that the approach could potentially be generalized to other disease states and immunological phenotypes. The classifier was reported to diagnose cytomegalovirus status with high specificity and sensitivity in both the original cohort and the validation cohort. Correlated functional status among segregating V segments might be attributable to linkage disequilibrium, but an unknown experimental factor could not be ruled out. For the cohort, immune exposure information was limited to CMV serostatus. A later analysis found that TCR association rates varied across HLA loci, with DRB1 alleles showing the most associated TCRs and HLA-C alleles the fewest. In a later analysis, some 17,000 TCR beta sequences were associated with specific HLA alleles at a false discovery rate of 0.05.

To prepare the library, the immunoSEQ multiplex PCR assay was applied. A mixture of 60 forward primers for TCR Vbeta segments and 13 reverse primers for TCR Jbeta segments was used in the multiplex PCR. The CDR3 region of rearranged TCR beta genes was amplified from genomic DNA by a multiplex PCR assay. On the Illumina HiSeq System, the amplified TCR beta libraries were sequenced as 87-base-pair reads. As for the authors' bioinformatics: A later analysis tallied some 79 million unique TCR beta chains across the 666 repertoires, and around 12 million of those chains were shared by two or more donors. Raw reads were error-corrected and collapsed into unique sequences with a nearest-neighbor algorithm that merged closely related sequences to remove PCR and sequencing errors. CDR3 sequences were aligned to IMGT reference sequences to assign V, D and J gene segments. Each retained sequence needed at least a six-nucleotide match to both a V gene segment and a J gene segment. A rearrangement was called productive if the CDR3 had no stop codons and remained in frame with V and J, and every other rearrangement was called non-productive. CDR3 was defined by IMGT convention, running from the second conserved V-encoded cysteine to the conserved J-encoded phenylalanine. In an earlier analysis of 500 to 650 of the donors, sequences lacking an unambiguous match to a single V gene segment were excluded. In an earlier analysis of several hundred of the donors, V segments were called functional above 56.7% productive rearrangements and were called segregating when the between-donor standard deviation exceeded 5%. A statistical classification framework was developed to diagnose cytomegalovirus status using the catalog of TCR beta chain sequences. V and J gene assignment, in a later analysis, came from comparing TCR nucleotide sequences with IMGT/GENE-DB human TR gene sequences. Using the TCRdist pipeline, a later analysis assigned CDR3 sequences along with most-parsimonious VDJ recombination scenarios. In a later analysis, each TCR beta chain was defined by its CDR3 amino acid sequence together with its V-gene family, and reads without a unique V-gene family were excluded. As a way to deal with suspected cross-contamination and a sequencing artifact, a later analysis dropped over 550 nucleotide sequences that were highly shared and had low generation probability. A later analysis calculated a clonal expansion index for each public chain from normalized within-repertoire ranks of inferred template counts. In a later analysis, generation probabilities were computed using a VDJ recombination model fitted to out-of-frame rearrangements, and the results were checked against IGoR. In a later analysis, hypergeometric tests were used to score TCR-TCR, TCR-HLA and TCR-CMV co-occurrence, with a repertoire-size bias correction applied to TCR pairs. False discovery rates were estimated in a later analysis by permuting HLA or CMV assignments 20 times. In a later analysis, co-occurring TCRs were grouped with DBSCAN, and TCRdist sequence similarity was added when clustering was performed within HLA-allele-positive subsets. For co-occurrence clustering, repertoires with fewer than 30,000 or more than 120,000 public chains were excluded, along with about five repertoires with anomalous nucleotide sharing. The immuneACCESS repertoire file appears here via TCRdb, limited to in-frame rearrangements. These files lack a portion of the clones; in checked studies, under half of the deficit traces to unresolved V genes, and the cause of the others is not known. Clone size and the V and J calls come from that table; the DNA yielded D and trimming. A total of 110,000 to 150,000 clones appear in this sample, around 9.6% of them only once. The biggest ten clones account for 1.8% of the sample.

V is reduced by 6 bases and J by 1 base, leaving a spacing of 13 bases between them. The CDR3 has 14 amino acids, counting the end cysteine and phenylalanine. Just the 42-base CDR3 DNA is kept, in frame starting at base 1. CDR1 and CDR2, per the germline V gene, are SGDLS and YYNGEE. This clone was seen a handful of times. The antigen it binds to is not known. It has no much larger one-base neighbor in the sample; base qualities were not kept. The chain is made from TRBV9 and TRBJ1-1, with the identity of the D gene unclear. The sample was PBMCs. The source is a male donor in good health and CMV-seronegative. The CDR3 reads as follows: CASNEAGGNTEAFF. The DNA is TGTGCCAGCAACGAAGCTGGAGGGAACACTGAAGCTTTCTTT.